These 5 T cell receptor beta chains came from one sample sequenced in a study of cytomegalovirus exposure and HLA in healthy donors. Vbeta (60) and Jbeta (13) primers were used in the PCR. Sequencing used immunoSEQ multiplex PCR; TCRdb keeps in-frame clones, though not all of them. The sample carries some 120,000 clones, over 65% recorded once. Sequencing was done on a sample of PBMCs. The source is a woman in her 30s in good health and CMV-seronegative.

The rearrangement uses TRBV7-2 and TRBJ1-2; TRBD1 matches at 7 bases. V lost 5 bases and J lost 4; bases outside the gene matches: 7. Germline V CDR1 and CDR2: SGHTA, FQGNSA. The CDR3 has 14 amino acids. CDR3 loop: CASSLNRDSYGYTF. The CDR3 nucleotides are TGTGCCAGCAGCCTTAACAGGGACAGCTATGGCTACACCTTC.

The gene calls are TRBV29-1 and TRBJ2-7; D is undetermined. This CDR3 is 12 amino acids long. V dropped 5 bases and J dropped 0 bases, with 8 bases sitting between them. Germline V gene data show CDR1 as SQVTM and CDR2 as ANQGSEA. The CDR3 DNA sequence: TGCAGCGTTACTGATAGCTCCTACGAGCAGTACTTC. This codes for CSVTDSSYEQYF.

This clone was seen once. V and J are TRBV11-2 and TRBJ1-1, with no clear D. The CDR3 is 16 amino acids. Germline lookup yields CDR1 SGHAT and CDR2 FQNNGV. V was clipped by 1 base and J by 3 bases, with 15 bases between them. The CDR3 DNA reads as TGTGCCAGCAGCTTAGTTGCGGGGTGGGAGGACACTGAAGCTTTCTTT. It specifies CASSLVAGWEDTEAFF. The variable domain in full, with the rest retrieved from reference TRBV11-2 and TRBJ1-1, is EAGVAQSPRYKIIEKRQSVAFWCNPISGHATLYWYQQILGQGPKLLIQFQNNGVVDDSQLPKDRFSAERLKGVDSTLKIQPAKLEDSAVYLCASSLVAGWEDTEAFFGQGTRLTVV.

The chain uses TRBV5-4 and TRBJ1-2; D gene uncertain. The germline gives CDR1 SGHNT, CDR2 YYREEE (reference sequence). There are 14 residues in the CDR3. V lost 0 bases to trimming and J lost 8 bases, with 14 bases between them. The CDR3: CASSLGGSLFGYTF. CDR3 bases: TGTGCCAGCAGCTTGGGAGGGAGTCTCTTCGGCTACACCTTC.

This chain links TRBV6-1 with TRBJ2-5; 7 nucleotides line up with TRBD2. The CDR3 is made up of 17 amino acids. Per the germline V gene, CDR1 is MNHNS and CDR2 is SASEGT. The ends lost 1 base at V and 1 base at J; junction bases unmatched: 9. The CDR3 DNA is TGTGCCAGCAGTGAAGTTTTTGGCGGGGGTCCCCAAGAGACCCAGTACTTC. It yields the protein CASSEVFGGGPQETQYF.